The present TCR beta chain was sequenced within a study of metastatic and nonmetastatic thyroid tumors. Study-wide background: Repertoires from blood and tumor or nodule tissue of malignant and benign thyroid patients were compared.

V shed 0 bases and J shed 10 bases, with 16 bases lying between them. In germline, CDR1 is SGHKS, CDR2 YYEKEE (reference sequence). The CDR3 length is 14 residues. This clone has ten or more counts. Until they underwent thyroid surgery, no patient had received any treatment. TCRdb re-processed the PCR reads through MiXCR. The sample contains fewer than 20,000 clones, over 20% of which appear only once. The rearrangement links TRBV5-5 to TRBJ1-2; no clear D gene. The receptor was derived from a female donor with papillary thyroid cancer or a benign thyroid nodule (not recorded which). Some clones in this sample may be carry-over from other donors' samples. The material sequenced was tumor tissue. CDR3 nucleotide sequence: TGTGCCAGCAGCTTGGGGTGGCAGCCAAGGGACTACACCTTC. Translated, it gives CASSLGWQPRDYTF. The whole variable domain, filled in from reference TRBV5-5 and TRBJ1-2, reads DAGVTQSPTHLIKTRGQQVTLRCSPISGHKSVSWYQQVLGQGPQFIFQYYEKEERGRGNFPDRFSARQFPNYSSELNVNALLLGDSALYLCASSLGWQPRDYTFGSGTRLTVV.